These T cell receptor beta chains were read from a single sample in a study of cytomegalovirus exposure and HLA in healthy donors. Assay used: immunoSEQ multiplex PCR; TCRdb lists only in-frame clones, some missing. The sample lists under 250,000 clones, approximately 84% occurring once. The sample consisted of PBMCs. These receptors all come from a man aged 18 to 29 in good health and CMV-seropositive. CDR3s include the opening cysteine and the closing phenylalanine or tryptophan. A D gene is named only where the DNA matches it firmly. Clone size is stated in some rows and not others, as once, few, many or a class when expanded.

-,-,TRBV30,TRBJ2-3,TGTGCCTGGAGTGAGCCCCGCAAAAACACAGATACGCAGTATTTT,CAWSEPRKNTDTQYF
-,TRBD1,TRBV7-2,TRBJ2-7,TGTGCCAGCAGCTCTACTAGGACAGGGCCCAACGAGCAGTACTTC,CASSSTRTGPNEQYF
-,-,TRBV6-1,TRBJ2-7,TGTGCCAGCACCCGGTTGGGATACTACGAGCAGTACTTC,CASTRLGYYEQYF
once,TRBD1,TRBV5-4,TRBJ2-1,TGTGCCAGCAGCGAGGGGACAGCTTACAATGAGCAGTTCTTC,CASSEGTAYNEQFF
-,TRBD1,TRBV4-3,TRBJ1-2,TGCGCCAGCAGCCAAGATTTCACAGGGGGGGACTATGGCTACACCTTC,CASSQDFTGGDYGYTF
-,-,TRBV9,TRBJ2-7,TGTGCCAGCAGCGTAGATTTCGGACCCGTAGGCGAGCAGTACTTC,CASSVDFGPVGEQYF
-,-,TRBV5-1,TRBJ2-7,TGCGCCAGCAGCTCACAGGGTGCCTCGGGGGACGAGCAGTACTTC,CASSSQGASGDEQYF
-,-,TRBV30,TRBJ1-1,TGTGCCTGGAGTGAAACGGGTGAAGCTTTCTTT,CAWSETGEAFF
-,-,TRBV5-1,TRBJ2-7,TGCGCCAGCAGCTCGGCAGGGGCCTACGAGCAGTACTTC,CASSSAGAYEQYF
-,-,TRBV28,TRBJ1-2,TGTGCCAGCAGTCCCGGGACCATAGGGGGCTACACCTTC,CASSPGTIGGYTF
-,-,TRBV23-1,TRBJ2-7,TGCGCCAGCAGTCAACCCGGGGACAATTCTGTCTACGAGCAGTACTTC,CASSQPGDNSVYEQYF
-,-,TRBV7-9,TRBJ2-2,TGTGCCAGCAGCTTCGAGTCTACCGGGGAGCTGTTTTTT,CASSFESTGELFF
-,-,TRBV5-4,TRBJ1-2,TGTGCCAGCAGCTTGGAAGTCTATGGCTACACCTTC,CASSLEVYGYTF
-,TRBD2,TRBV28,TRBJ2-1,TGTGCCAGCAGTAGGCCTAGCGGGAGCTGGAATGAGCAGTTCTTC,CASSRPSGSWNEQFF
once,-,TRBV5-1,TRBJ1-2,TGCGCCAGCAGCTCATCACAGGGTAGGCATGGCTACACCTTC,CASSSSQGRHGYTF
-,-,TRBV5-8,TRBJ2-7,TGTGCCAGCAGCCTACAGAACGAGCAGTACTTC,CASSLQNEQYF
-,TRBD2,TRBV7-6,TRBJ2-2,TGTGCCAGCAGCTGGACTAGCGGAGTGCGGGGCGGGGAGCTGTTTTTT,CASSWTSGVRGGELFF
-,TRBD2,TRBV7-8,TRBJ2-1,TGTGCCAGCAGCCGGACTAGCGGGGTGAGCTCCTACAATGAGCAGTTCTTC,CASSRTSGVSSYNEQFF
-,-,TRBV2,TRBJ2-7,TGTGCCAGCAGTGAAATTTCAGGGGACGAGCAGTACTTC,CASSEISGDEQYF
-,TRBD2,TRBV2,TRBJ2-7,TGTGCCAGCAGACTAGCGGGAGGCTTTTACGAGCAGTACTTC,CASRLAGGFYEQYF
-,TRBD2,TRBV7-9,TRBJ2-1,TGTGCCAGCAGCTACTCCGGGACTAGCGAGTACAATGAGCAGTTCTTC,CASSYSGTSEYNEQFF
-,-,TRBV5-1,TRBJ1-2,TGCGCCAGCAGCTCAAGTGGAGGTCTCTTGGATGGCTACACCTTC,CASSSSGGLLDGYTF
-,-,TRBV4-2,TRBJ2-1,TGTGCCAGCAGCGAAGAGCCCAGGGGCTTCTACAATGAGCAGTTCTTC,CASSEEPRGFYNEQFF